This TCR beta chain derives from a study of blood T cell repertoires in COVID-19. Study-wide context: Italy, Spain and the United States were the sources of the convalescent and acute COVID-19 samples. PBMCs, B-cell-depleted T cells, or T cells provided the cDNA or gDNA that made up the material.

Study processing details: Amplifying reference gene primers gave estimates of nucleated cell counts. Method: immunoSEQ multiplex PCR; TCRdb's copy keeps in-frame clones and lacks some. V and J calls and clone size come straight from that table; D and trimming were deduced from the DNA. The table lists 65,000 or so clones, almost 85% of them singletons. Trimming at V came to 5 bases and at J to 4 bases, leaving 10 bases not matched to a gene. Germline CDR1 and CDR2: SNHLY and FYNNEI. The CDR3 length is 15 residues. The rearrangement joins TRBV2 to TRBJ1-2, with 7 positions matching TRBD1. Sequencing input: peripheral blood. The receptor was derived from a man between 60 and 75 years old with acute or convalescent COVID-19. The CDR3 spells CASSIEGQAAYGYTF. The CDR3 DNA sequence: TGTGCCAGCAGTATAGAAGGACAGGCTGCCTATGGCTACACCTTC.